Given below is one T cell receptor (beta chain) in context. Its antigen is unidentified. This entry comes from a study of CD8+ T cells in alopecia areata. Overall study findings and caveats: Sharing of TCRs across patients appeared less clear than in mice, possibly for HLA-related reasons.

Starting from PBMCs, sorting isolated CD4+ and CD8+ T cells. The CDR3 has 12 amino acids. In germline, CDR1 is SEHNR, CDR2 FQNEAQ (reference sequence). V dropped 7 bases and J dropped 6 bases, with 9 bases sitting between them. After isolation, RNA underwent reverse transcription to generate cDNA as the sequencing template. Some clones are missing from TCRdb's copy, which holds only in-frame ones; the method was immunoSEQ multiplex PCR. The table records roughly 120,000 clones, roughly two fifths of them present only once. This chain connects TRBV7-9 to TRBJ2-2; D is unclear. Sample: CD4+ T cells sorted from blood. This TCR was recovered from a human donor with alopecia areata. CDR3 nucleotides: TGTGCCAGCATCAGAAATTCCGGGGAGCTGTTTTTT. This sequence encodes CASIRNSGELFF.